This section outlines one T cell receptor (beta chain) sequence together with its context. The data derive from a study of blood T cell repertoires in COVID-19. Losses at the gene ends were 7 bases for V and 2 bases for J; bases not matched to a gene: 3. The CDR3 covers 13 residues. The germline gives CDR1 SQVTM, CDR2 ANQGSEA. Clones were read by immunoSEQ multiplex PCR, and TCRdb kept only the in-frame ones, dropping some. The table lists over 200,000 clones, about 83% of them singletons. V usage is TRBV29-1 and J usage is TRBJ2-5; 11 bases align to TRBD1. Sequencing input: peripheral blood. The sequence derives from a woman aged 40 to 50 with active or convalescent COVID-19. The CDR3 is CSGRDRGQETQYF. CDR3 DNA sequence: TGCAGCGGCCGGGACAGGGGGCAAGAGACCCAGTACTTC.